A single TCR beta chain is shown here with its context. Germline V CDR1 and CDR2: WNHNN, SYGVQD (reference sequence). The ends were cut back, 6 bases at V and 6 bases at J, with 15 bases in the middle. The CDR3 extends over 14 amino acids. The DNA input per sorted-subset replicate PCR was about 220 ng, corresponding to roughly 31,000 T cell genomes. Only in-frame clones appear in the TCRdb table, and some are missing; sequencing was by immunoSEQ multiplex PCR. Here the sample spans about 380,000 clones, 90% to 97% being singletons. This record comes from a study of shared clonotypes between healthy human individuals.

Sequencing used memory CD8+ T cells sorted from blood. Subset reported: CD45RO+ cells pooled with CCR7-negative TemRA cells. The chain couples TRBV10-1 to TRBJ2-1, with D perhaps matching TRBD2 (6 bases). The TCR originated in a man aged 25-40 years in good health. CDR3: CASSQGGGTNEQFF. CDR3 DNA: TGCGCCAGCAGCCAGGGTGGAGGGACCAATGAGCAGTTCTTC.